This T cell receptor beta chain was documented in a study of T-cell memory formation after mild COVID-19. Study-level information: Across donors, TCR clusters were largely donor specific.

The sample holds a few counts of this clonotype. The antigen is not known. Constant-segment primers were used for 5'RACE, and the resulting TCR alpha and TCR beta cDNA libraries carried sample barcodes and UMIs. TCRdb passed the 5' RACE reads through MiXCR, listing each CDR3 protein once. The repertoire has about 150,000 distinct CDR3 sequences, roughly 15% of them found once; the top ten carry roughly 15%. Study-level points and caveats: Clones contracting day 15 to 85 were balanced CD4/CD8; later expanders leaned CD4+. Among contracting clones, CD4+ were mainly CM/EM and CD8+ enriched in EMRA.

Sequencing input: PBMCs or a T cell subset sorted from them (not recorded which). This receptor was obtained from an adult woman who had mild COVID-19 (a few samples of this study predate the infection). Cell type and time point are not known.

CDR3 protein: CASSQDSSGSSYEQYF. The CDR3 region has the DNA TGTGCCAGCAGCCAAGACTCTAGCGGGAGCTCCTACGAGCAGTACTTC. The J gene is TRBJ2-7, the V gene TRBV3-1; 10 positions match TRBD2. The germline CDR1 and CDR2 sequences are LGHDT and YNNKEL (reference sequence). The V and J ends lost 0 bases and 0 bases, in that order; junction bases with no gene match: 2. There are 16 residues in the CDR3.